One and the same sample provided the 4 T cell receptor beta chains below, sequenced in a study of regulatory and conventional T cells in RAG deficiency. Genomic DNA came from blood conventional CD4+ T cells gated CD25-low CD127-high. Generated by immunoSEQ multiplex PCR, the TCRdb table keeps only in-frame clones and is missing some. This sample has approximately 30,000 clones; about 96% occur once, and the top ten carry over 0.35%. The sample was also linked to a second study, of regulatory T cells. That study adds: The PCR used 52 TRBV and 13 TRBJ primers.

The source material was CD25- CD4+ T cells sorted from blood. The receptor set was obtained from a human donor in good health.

CDR3 loop: CASSQAPVGVVRQFF. CDR3 DNA sequence: TGCGCCAGCAGCCAAGCCCCCGTAGGGGTCGTAAGGCAGTTCTTC. V gene TRBV4-1 combines with J gene TRBJ2-1; possibly TRBD1 for D (5 bases). This CDR3 comprises 15 residues. V lost 1 base and J lost 12, with 19 bases in between. CDR1 MGHRA and CDR2 YSYEKL come from the germline V gene.

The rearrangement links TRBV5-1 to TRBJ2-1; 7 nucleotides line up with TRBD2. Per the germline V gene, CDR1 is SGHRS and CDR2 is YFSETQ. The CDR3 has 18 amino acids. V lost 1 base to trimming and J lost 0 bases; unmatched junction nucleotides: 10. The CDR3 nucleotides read TGCGCCAGCAGCTTGCGGTCTAGCGGTTATAGCTCCTACAATGAGCAGTTCTTC. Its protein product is CASSLRSSGYSSYNEQFF.

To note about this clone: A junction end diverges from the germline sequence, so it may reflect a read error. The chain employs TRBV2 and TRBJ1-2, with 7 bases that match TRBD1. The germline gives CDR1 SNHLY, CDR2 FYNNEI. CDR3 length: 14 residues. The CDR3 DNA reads TGTGCCAGCAGGGAAGACAGGGCGGACTATGGCTACACCTTC. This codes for CASREDRADYGYTF.

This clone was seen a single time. DNA of the CDR3: TGTGCCAGCAGCCGGGGAATGCGGGGGGGCACAGATACGCAGTATTTT. Translation gives CASSRGMRGGTDTQYF. The chain has TRBV11-3 and TRBJ2-3; 8 positions match TRBD2. The CDR3 runs to 16 residues. Looked up from germline, CDR1 is SGHNT and CDR2 is YENEEA. The V gene end was trimmed by 5 bases and the J gene end by 1 base; junction bases not matched to a gene: 8.